The rows below give T cell receptor beta chains drawn from one sample of a study of graft-versus-host responses after intestinal transplantation. Clones were sequenced by immunoSEQ multiplex PCR, and TCRdb holds only the in-frame ones, with some missing. In the table there are around 99,000 clones, roughly 87% of which are singletons. The antigens of these receptors remain unknown. Sequenced material: unstimulated CD4+ T cells sorted from spleen or lymph node cells, taken before transplant. These receptors came from a human donor who was the organ donor for an intestinal transplant. Each CDR3 is given with its conserved first and last residue. A D gene is named only where the DNA matches it firmly. Where a row states a size, it is once, few, many or the class of an expanded clone; other rows omit it.

v_gene	abundance	j_gene	len	d_gene	CDR3aa	CDR3nt
TRBV6-5	.	TRBJ1-5	13	.	CASSYSRASPQHF	TGTGCCAGCAGTTACTCGAGGGCGTCGCCCCAGCATTTT
TRBV6-1	.	TRBJ1-1	12	TRBD1	CASTQGQGKAFF	TGTGCCAGCACCCAAGGACAGGGGAAAGCTTTCTTT
TRBV6-6	.	TRBJ1-2	13	.	CASKKAGLKSYTF	TGTGCCAGTAAGAAGGCGGGGTTAAAGAGCTACACCTTC
TRBV6-1	.	TRBJ2-4	15	.	CASSASGLAKNIQYF	TGTGCCAGCAGCGCCTCCGGGCTAGCCAAAAACATTCAGTACTTC
TRBV7-7	.	TRBJ1-1	13	.	CASSLYRETEAFF	TGTGCCAGCAGCTTATACAGGGAGACTGAAGCTTTCTTT
TRBV6-6	.	TRBJ2-4	12	.	CASSYSRGHQYF	TGTGCCAGCAGTTACTCACGAGGTCATCAGTACTTC
TRBV7-9	.	TRBJ2-7	14	.	CASSLREPSYEQYF	TGTGCCAGCAGCTTACGGGAGCCCTCCTACGAGCAGTACTTC
TRBV5-1	.	TRBJ2-5	14	.	CASSFIRTEETQYF	TGCGCCAGCAGCTTTATAAGGACAGAAGAGACCCAGTACTTC
TRBV19	.	TRBJ2-1	16	TRBD2	CASSIGTSGGYNEQFF	TGTGCCAGTAGTATCGGAACTAGCGGGGGTTACAATGAGCAGTTCTTC
TRBV9	.	TRBJ2-1	15	.	CASSVGGVRTNEQFF	TGTGCCAGCAGCGTAGGGGGGGTGAGGACCAATGAGCAGTTCTTC
TRBV18	.	TRBJ2-3	16	TRBD1	CASSKGRGRFVDTQYF	TGTGCCAGCTCAAAGGGCAGGGGGCGCTTTGTGGATACGCAGTATTTT
TRBV10-1	.	TRBJ1-6	13	.	CASSDGPTAPLHF	TGCGCCAGCAGTGACGGCCCGACGGCACCCCTCCACTTT
TRBV2	.	TRBJ1-5	15	.	CASSVGQGRGQPQHF	TGTGCCAGCAGTGTAGGTCAGGGTAGGGGTCAGCCCCAGCATTTT
TRBV27	.	TRBJ1-1	15	.	CASSPGGIMNTEAFF	TGTGCCAGCAGTCCCGGGGGCATCATGAACACTGAAGCTTTCTTT
TRBV5-1	.	TRBJ2-3	15	TRBD2	CASSYSGRAQDTQYF	TGCGCCAGCAGCTATAGCGGGAGGGCCCAAGATACGCAGTATTTT
TRBV5-4	few	TRBJ2-3	17	TRBD2	CASSKGLADGRADTQYF	TGTGCCAGCAGCAAAGGACTAGCGGACGGACGAGCAGATACGCAGTATTTT
TRBV29-1	few	TRBJ2-7	12	.	CSVDGPSYEQYF	TGCAGCGTTGATGGGCCCTCCTACGAGCAGTACTTC
TRBV11-3	.	TRBJ2-7	15	TRBD1	CASSSRGTGGREQYF	TGTGCCAGCAGCTCCCGTGGGACAGGGGGTAGAGAGCAGTACTTC
TRBV19	.	TRBJ2-5	14	TRBD2	CVSSTGTSWETQYF	TGTGTCAGTAGTACCGGGACTAGTTGGGAGACCCAGTACTTC
TRBV27	.	TRBJ1-2	16	TRBD1	CASSLGVSGGYYGYTF	TGTGCCAGCAGTTTAGGCGTATCAGGGGGTTACTATGGCTACACCTTC
TRBV12-5	.	TRBJ1-2	13	.	CASGLVLRDGYTF	TGTGCTAGTGGTTTGGTACTTCGGGATGGCTACACCTTC
TRBV6-5	.	TRBJ1-1	13	.	CASGREGNTEAFF	TGTGCCAGCGGCCGGGAGGGGAACACTGAAGCTTTCTTT
TRBV19	few	TRBJ2-1	15	.	CASTATATIRDEQFF	TGTGCCAGTACCGCTACGGCAACCATTAGGGATGAGCAGTTCTTC
TRBV30	.	TRBJ2-2	15	.	CAWRRQLTNTGELFF	TGTGCCTGGAGGCGACAGCTTACGAACACCGGGGAGCTGTTTTTT
TRBV10-3	.	TRBJ1-1	16	TRBD1	CAIRANSGTGKNEAFF	TGTGCCATCAGGGCGAATTCCGGGACAGGGAAGAATGAAGCTTTCTTT
TRBV29-1	.	TRBJ2-1	12	.	CSVSRLANEQFF	TGCAGCGTTAGCAGGCTGGCAAATGAGCAGTTCTTC
TRBV28	.	TRBJ1-1	15	.	CASSSPTAMNTEAFF	TGTGCCAGCAGTTCCCCAACAGCTATGAACACTGAAGCTTTCTTT
TRBV7-9	once	TRBJ2-5	13	.	CASSLEIRETQYF	TGTGCCAGCAGCTTAGAGATCCGGGAGACCCAGTACTTC
TRBV2	.	TRBJ2-7	13	.	CASSELGRHEQYF	TGTGCCAGCAGTGAACTAGGGAGGCACGAGCAGTACTTC
TRBV19	.	TRBJ2-1	15	TRBD2	CASSLRLAGYNEQFF	TGTGCCAGTAGTCTCAGACTAGCGGGGTACAATGAGCAGTTCTTC
TRBV2	.	TRBJ2-3	17	TRBD2	CASSDWTSEPRGDTQYF	TGTGCCAGCAGCGATTGGACTAGCGAGCCCCGGGGAGATACGCAGTATTTT
TRBV5-5	.	TRBJ1-1	16	.	CASSRAGARMNTEAFF	TGTGCCAGCAGCCGCGCAGGGGCGAGGATGAACACTGAAGCTTTCTTT
TRBV6-5	.	TRBJ2-3	15	.	CASSYLGLNTDTQYF	TGTGCCAGCAGCTATCTAGGGCTAAACACAGATACGCAGTATTTT
TRBV5-6	.	TRBJ2-7	13	.	CASSHRASYEQYF	TGTGCCAGCAGCCATAGAGCTTCCTACGAGCAGTACTTC
TRBV15	once	TRBJ1-3	15	TRBD1	CATSSWTGGGNTIYF	TGTGCCACCAGCAGCTGGACAGGGGGTGGAAACACCATATATTTT
TRBV5-4	.	TRBJ2-1	17	TRBD2	CASSLKQGGGPLDEQFF	TGTGCCAGCAGCTTGAAACAGGGCGGGGGGCCTCTAGATGAGCAGTTCTTC
TRBV7-9	few	TRBJ1-1	13	.	CASSLKGITEAFF	TGTGCCAGCAGCCTTAAGGGGATCACTGAAGCTTTCTTT
TRBV29-1	few	TRBJ1-2	13	TRBD1	CSVGDRGVYGYTF	TGCAGCGTGGGGGACAGGGGGGTATATGGCTACACCTTC
TRBV30	.	TRBJ1-2	13	.	CAWRTGGTYGYTF	TGTGCCTGGAGGACAGGAGGAACTTATGGCTACACCTTC
TRBV7-2	.	TRBJ1-2	14	TRBD1	CASSPTGVPYGYTF	TGTGCCAGCAGCCCTACAGGGGTTCCCTATGGCTACACCTTC
TRBV7-9	.	TRBJ2-5	15	TRBD1	CASSPLGQGYETQYF	TGTGCCAGCAGCCCTCTGGGACAGGGGTACGAGACCCAGTACTTC
TRBV5-1	once	TRBJ2-2	12	.	CASSLEVGELFF	TGCGCCAGCAGCTTGGAAGTCGGGGAGCTGTTTTTT
TRBV5-1	.	TRBJ2-1	15	.	CASSLQLGGYNEQFF	TGCGCCAGCAGCTTGCAGCTGGGCGGGTACAATGAGCAGTTCTTC
TRBV11-2	.	TRBJ2-1	16	.	CASSRGLGLLNNEQFF	TGTGCCAGCAGCCGCGGCCTGGGACTGTTAAACAATGAGCAGTTCTTC
TRBV6-4	.	TRBJ1-3	14	TRBD1	CASSGTGGGNTIYF	TGTGCCAGCAGTGGTACAGGGGGTGGAAACACCATATATTTT